This TCR beta chain was documented in a study of CD8 T cells in ankylosing spondylitis. TCRdb re-derived calls from the 5' RACE reads in MiXCR, one entry per CDR3 protein. The sample lists tens of thousands of distinct CDR3 sequences, approximately 30% occurring once. The germline V gene has CDR1 MGHRA and CDR2 YSYEKL. CDR3 size: 17 residues. After removal of 0 bases from V and 4 bases from J, the junction contained 6 bases not matched to a gene. This clonotype showed up just a few times. The chain has TRBV4-1 and TRBJ2-7; TRBD2 matches 13 bases. Sequenced sample: blood, either unsorted or a sorted T cell fraction (not recorded which). The clonotype was recovered from a male donor with ankylosing spondylitis or in good health (not recorded which). CDR3 coding DNA: TGCGCCAGCAGCCAAGATAAACTAGCGGGAGGGGTATACGAGCAGTACTTC. Translation gives CASSQDKLAGGVYEQYF.